This T cell receptor (beta chain) comes out of a study of graft-versus-host responses after intestinal transplantation. This clone was found a few times. Clones were read by immunoSEQ multiplex PCR, and TCRdb kept only the in-frame ones, dropping some. The table has 6,500 to 7,500 clones, 30% seen once. The study, taken as a whole, reports: Declines in HvG clones occurring early post-transplant were associated with peak circulating GvH clone levels.

There were about 200,000 CFSE-labeled responder cells plated together with about 200,000 irradiated, violet-dye-labeled stimulator cells. Per germline, CDR1 SNHLY and CDR2 FYNNEI. V lost 6 bases and J lost 0, with 15 bases in between. The CDR3 runs to 15 residues. This receptor was taken from a human patient who was an organ donor for intestinal transplantation. Specimen: alloreactive CD4+ T cells from a mixed lymphocyte reaction culture, collected before transplantation. Subset indicated: CFSE-low proliferating T cells sorted from roughly six-day pre-transplant mixed lymphocyte reaction (GvH or HvG direction). The chain recombines TRBV2 with TRBJ2-7, with D possibly TRBD2 on 7 matching bases. The CDR3 region is CASSQRAGASYEQYF. CDR3 bases: TGTGCCAGCAGCCAACGGGCGGGGGCCTCCTACGAGCAGTACTTC.